This T cell receptor beta chain was recorded in a study of blood T cells in healthy people across ages. As for the study in general: Per every two T cells, about one barcoded beta molecule was captured by template switching. General observations from the study: It was the long-lived donors that had more naive CD4+ cells and higher diversity than aged donors.

Isolated PBMCs totaled at least 7 million in each sample. The authors ran a second PCR of about 7 to 11 cycles using a sample-barcoded 5' primer and a J-beta primer mix. Each CDR3 protein is one row after TCRdb ran MiXCR on the 5' RACE reads. This table holds some 1.1 million distinct CDR3 sequences, roughly two fifths found once. The germline V and J ends were trimmed by 3 bases and 0 bases, with 9 bases remaining between them. CDR1 is WSHSY, CDR2 SAAADI, per germline. CDR3 size: 15 residues. Notes on this clonotype: Antigen specificity is unknown.

The clonotype comes from a man in his late teens or twenties in good health. The chain joins TRBV10-2 to TRBJ2-1, with unresolved D. Sequencing input: blood. The CDR3 is CASSDGQVSYNEQFF. CDR3 nucleotides: TGCGCCAGCAGTGATGGTCAAGTCTCCTACAATGAGCAGTTCTTC.